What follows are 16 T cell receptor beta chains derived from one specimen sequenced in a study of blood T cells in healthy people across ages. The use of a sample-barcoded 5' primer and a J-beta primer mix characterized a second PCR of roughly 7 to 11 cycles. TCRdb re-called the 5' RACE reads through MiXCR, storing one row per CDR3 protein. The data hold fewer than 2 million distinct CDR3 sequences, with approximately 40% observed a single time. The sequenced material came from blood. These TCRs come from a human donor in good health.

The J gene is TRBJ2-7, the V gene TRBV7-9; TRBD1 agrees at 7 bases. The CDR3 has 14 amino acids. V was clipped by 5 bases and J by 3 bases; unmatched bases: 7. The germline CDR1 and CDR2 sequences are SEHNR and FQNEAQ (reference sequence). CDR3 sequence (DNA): TGTGCCAGCAGCGGATCCGGGACAGACTACGAGCAGTACTTC. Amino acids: CASSGSGTDYEQYF.

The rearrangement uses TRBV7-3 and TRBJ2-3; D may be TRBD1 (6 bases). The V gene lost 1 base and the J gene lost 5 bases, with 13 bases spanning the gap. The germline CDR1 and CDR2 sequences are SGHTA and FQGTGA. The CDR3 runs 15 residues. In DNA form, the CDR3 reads TGTGCCAGCAGCTTAAATAGGGGGATTGAAGATACGCAGTATTTT. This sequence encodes CASSLNRGIEDTQYF.

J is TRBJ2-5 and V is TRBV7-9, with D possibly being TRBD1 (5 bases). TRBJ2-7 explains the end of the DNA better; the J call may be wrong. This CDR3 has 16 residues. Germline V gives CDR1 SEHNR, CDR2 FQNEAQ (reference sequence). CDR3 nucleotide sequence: TGTGCCAGCAGCTTGGGGCAGGGAAGCCTGACGTACGAGCAGTACTTC. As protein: CASSLGQGSLTYEQYF.

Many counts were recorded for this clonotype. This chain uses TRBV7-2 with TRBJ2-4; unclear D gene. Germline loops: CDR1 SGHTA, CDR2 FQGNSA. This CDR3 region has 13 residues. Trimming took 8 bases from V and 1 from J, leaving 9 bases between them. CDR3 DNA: TGTGCCAGCCAGCCCCCTGCCAAAAACATTCAGTACTTC. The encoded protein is CASQPPAKNIQYF.

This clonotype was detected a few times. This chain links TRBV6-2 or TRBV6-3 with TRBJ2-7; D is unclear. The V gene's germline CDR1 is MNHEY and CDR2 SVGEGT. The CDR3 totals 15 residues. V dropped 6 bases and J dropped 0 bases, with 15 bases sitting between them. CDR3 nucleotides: TGTGCCAGCAGATCCACGACTGTTAGCTCCTACGAGCAGTACTTC. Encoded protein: CASRSTTVSSYEQYF.

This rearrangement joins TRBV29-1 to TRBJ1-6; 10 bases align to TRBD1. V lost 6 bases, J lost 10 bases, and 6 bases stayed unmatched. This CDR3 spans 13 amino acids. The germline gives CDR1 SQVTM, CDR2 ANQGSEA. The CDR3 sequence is CSVAGTGDSPLHF. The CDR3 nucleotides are TGCAGCGTCGCCGGGACAGGGGACTCACCCCTCCACTTT.

CDR3 sequence (DNA): TGTGCCAGTAGTATCACCTCCTCGATGGAAAAACTGTTTTTT. Translating gives CASSITSSMEKLFF. The chain is built from TRBV19 and TRBJ1-4; D is ambiguous. The CDR3 extends over 14 amino acids. CDR1 is LNHDA, CDR2 SQIVND, per germline (reference sequence). Trimming removed 3 bases from V and 8 bases from J, with 13 bases in between.

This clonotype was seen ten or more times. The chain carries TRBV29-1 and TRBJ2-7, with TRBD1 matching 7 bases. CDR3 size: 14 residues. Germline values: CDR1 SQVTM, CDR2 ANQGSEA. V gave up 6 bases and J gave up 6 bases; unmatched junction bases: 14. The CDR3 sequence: CSVIVDRVWSEQYF. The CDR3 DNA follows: TGCAGCGTCATCGTAGACAGGGTATGGAGCGAGCAGTACTTC.

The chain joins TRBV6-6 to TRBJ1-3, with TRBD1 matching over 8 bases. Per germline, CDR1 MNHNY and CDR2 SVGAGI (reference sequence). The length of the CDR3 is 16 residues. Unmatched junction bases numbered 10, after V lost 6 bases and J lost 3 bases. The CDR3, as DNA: TGTGCCAGCAGGTCCAATGACAGGGGAGATGGAAACACCATATATTTT. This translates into CASRSNDRGDGNTIYF.

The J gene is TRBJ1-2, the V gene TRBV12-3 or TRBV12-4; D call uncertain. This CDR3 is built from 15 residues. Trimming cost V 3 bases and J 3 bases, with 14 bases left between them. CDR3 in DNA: TGTGCCAGCAGTTTGGGCCCACTCCAAGACTATGGCTACACCTTC. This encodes CASSLGPLQDYGYTF.

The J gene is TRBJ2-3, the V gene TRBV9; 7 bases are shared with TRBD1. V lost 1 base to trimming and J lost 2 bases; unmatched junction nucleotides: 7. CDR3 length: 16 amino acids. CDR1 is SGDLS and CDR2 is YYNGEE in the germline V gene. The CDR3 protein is CASSVSRDSPTDTQYF. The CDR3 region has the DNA TGTGCCAGCAGCGTAAGCAGGGACAGCCCCACAGATACGCAGTATTTT.

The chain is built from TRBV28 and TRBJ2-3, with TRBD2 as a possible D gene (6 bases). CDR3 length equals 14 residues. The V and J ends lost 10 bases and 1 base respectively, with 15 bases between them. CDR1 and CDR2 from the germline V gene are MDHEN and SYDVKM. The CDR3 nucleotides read TGTGCCAACATCTCCGGGGAGGGCACAGATACGCAGTATTTT. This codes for CANISGEGTDTQYF.

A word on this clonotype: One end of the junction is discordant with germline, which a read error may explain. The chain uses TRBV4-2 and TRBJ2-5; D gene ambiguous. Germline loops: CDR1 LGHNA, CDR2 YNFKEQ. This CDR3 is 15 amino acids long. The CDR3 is CASSHGSDGEEAQYF. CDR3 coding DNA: TGTGCCAGCAGCCATGGTTCGGATGGTGAAGAGGCCCAGTACTTC.

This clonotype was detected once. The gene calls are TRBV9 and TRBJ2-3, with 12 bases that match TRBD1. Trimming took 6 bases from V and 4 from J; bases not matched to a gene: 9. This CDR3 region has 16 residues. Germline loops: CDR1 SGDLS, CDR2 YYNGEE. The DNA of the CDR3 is TGTGCCAGCACATTTATGGGGACAGGGGGCGCAGATACGCAGTATTTT. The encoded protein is CASTFMGTGGADTQYF.

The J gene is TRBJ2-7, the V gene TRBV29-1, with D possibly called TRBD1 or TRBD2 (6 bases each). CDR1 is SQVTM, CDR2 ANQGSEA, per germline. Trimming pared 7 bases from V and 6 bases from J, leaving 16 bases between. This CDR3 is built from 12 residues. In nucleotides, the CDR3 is TGCAGCGCTCAAGGAGGGGGGAGCGAGCAGTACTTC. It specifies CSAQGGGSEQYF.

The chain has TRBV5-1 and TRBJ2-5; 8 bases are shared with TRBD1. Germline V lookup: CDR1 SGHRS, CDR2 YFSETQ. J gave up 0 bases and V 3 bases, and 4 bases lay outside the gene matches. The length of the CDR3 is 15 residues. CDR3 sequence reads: CASSSRQGHQETQYF. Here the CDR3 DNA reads TGCGCCAGCAGCTCAAGACAGGGGCACCAAGAGACCCAGTACTTC.